The 16 T cell receptor beta chains below come from one sample, sequenced in a study of T cell repertoires in cytomegalovirus infection. MiXCR was run by TCRdb on the reads, yielding one entry per CDR3 protein. The sample carries nearly 700,000 distinct CDR3 sequences, roughly 36% recorded once. What these receptors recognize is not known. Here the sequenced sample was cultured PBMCs, taken from culture after CMV antigen stimulation. These TCRs come from a human donor in good health (CMV status not recorded). Some clones in this sample may be carry-over from other donors' samples.

This clonotype was picked up a small number of times. The chain is built from TRBV27 and TRBJ1-1; 7 nucleotides line up with TRBD1. The J segment lost 4 bases and the V segment lost 6 bases, leaving 14 bases of the junction unmatched. The germline V gene encodes CDR1 MNHEY and CDR2 SMNVEV (reference sequence). This CDR3 region has 16 residues. CDR3 sequence: CASSPRQGMVLTEAFF. The CDR3 coding sequence is TGTGCCAGCAGCCCCCGACAGGGTATGGTTCTCACTGAAGCTTTCTTT.

The chain couples TRBV6-6 to TRBJ1-1; D is perhaps TRBD1 (5 bases). In germline, CDR1 is MNHNY, CDR2 SVGAGI (reference sequence). Trimming removed 7 bases from V and 8 bases from J, with 14 bases in between. The CDR3 spans 12 residues. The chain's CDR3 is CASTNRISEAFF. The CDR3 coding sequence is TGTGCCAGCACTAACAGGATTTCGGAAGCTTTCTTT.

V and J are TRBV6-1 and TRBJ2-3; the match to TRBD2 covers 8 bases. The trim removed 2 bases at V and 2 bases at J, leaving 6 bases unmatched. The CDR3 is made up of 16 amino acids. The germline V gene has CDR1 MNHNS and CDR2 SASEGT. CDR3 region: CASSEWDSGDTDTQYF. For the CDR3, the DNA is TGTGCCAGCAGTGAATGGGATAGCGGGGACACAGATACGCAGTATTTT.

This chain uses TRBV7-6 with TRBJ1-1; D is perhaps TRBD1 (5 bases). The CDR3 covers 14 residues. The V gene's germline CDR1 is SGHVS and CDR2 FNYEAQ. Deletions cut 4 bases from V and 1 base from J, with 10 bases between. CDR3 DNA: TGTGCCAGCAGCTACGGTGGGGCGAACACTGAAGCTTTCTTT. This translates into CASSYGGANTEAFF.

The gene calls are TRBV6-2 or TRBV6-3 and TRBJ2-3, with no clear D. V dropped 4 bases and J dropped 2 bases, with 10 bases sitting between them. CDR1 is MNHEY and CDR2 is SVGEGT in the germline V gene. This CDR3 has 14 amino acids. The CDR3 region is CASSWNSFTDTQYF. In DNA form, the CDR3 reads TGTGCCAGCAGTTGGAACAGTTTCACAGATACGCAGTATTTT.

V is TRBV4-3 and J is TRBJ1-2; TRBD1 is a possible D gene (6 bases). The CDR3 covers 14 residues. With 8 bases removed from V and 8 bases from J, the gap between germline ends came to 21 bases. Germline V gene sequence: CDR1 LGHNA, CDR2 YSLEER. Here the CDR3 reads CASRQRGGSGGYTF. As DNA, the CDR3 is TGCGCCAGCCGACAGAGGGGGGGCTCTGGGGGCTACACCTTC.

This clonotype was seen only once. The V call is TRBV30, the J call TRBJ2-3; tentatively, D is TRBD2 (6 bases). V lost 0 bases and J 4 bases, leaving 11 bases between the germline ends. The V gene's germline CDR1 is GTSNPN and CDR2 SVGIG (reference sequence). This CDR3 is 14 amino acids long. CDR3 sequence: CAWSVGGKPDTQYF. CDR3 DNA sequence: TGTGCCTGGAGTGTTGGGGGGAAGCCAGATACGCAGTATTTT.

The chain joins TRBV10-3 to TRBJ1-2, with 8 bases lining up with TRBD1. Looked up from germline, CDR1 is ENHRY and CDR2 is SYGVKD. Trimming cost V 11 bases and J 4 bases; bases outside gene matches: 9. CDR3 size: 13 residues. The CDR3 DNA sequence: TGTGCCTCCGGGACAGGAGTCGTCTATGGCTACACCTTC. Translated: CASGTGVVYGYTF.

This chain connects TRBV20-1 to TRBJ1-5; D might be TRBD1 (5 bases). The germline gives CDR1 DFQATT, CDR2 SNEGSKA (reference sequence). Trimming took off 1 base at V and 5 bases at J, with 15 bases between the two ends. This CDR3 is 15 amino acids long. Here the CDR3 reads CSARVGGGGYQPQHF. The CDR3 DNA follows: TGCAGTGCTAGAGTGGGCGGGGGGGGGTATCAGCCCCAGCATTTT.

The V and J genes are TRBV15 and TRBJ2-7; possibly TRBD2 for D (6 bases). The CDR3 extends over 16 amino acids. Trimming pared 0 bases from V and 3 bases from J, leaving 15 bases between. Germline V gene lookup returns CDR1 LNHNV and CDR2 YYDKDF (reference sequence). For the CDR3, the DNA is TGTGCCACCAGCAGAGATCTACGGAGGGCAAGCTACGAGCAGTACTTC. As protein: CATSRDLRRASYEQYF.

The chain couples TRBV27 to TRBJ2-1; D ambiguous. Trimming cost V 0 bases and J 6 bases, with 12 bases left between them. Germline loops: CDR1 MNHEY, CDR2 SMNVEV (reference sequence). This CDR3 is built from 15 residues. Here the CDR3 reads CASSLSSPRGNEQFF. The CDR3 DNA reads TGTGCCAGCAGTTTATCCTCCCCACGCGGCAATGAGCAGTTCTTC.

The chain is built from TRBV15 and TRBJ2-1; D is ambiguous. This CDR3 region has 16 residues. V dropped 0 bases and J dropped 4 bases, with 13 bases sitting between them. CDR1 is LNHNV, CDR2 YYDKDF, per germline (reference sequence). CDR3 sequence (DNA): TGTGCCACCAGCAGAGATTCGGAACGCCGGTACAATGAGCAGTTCTTC. Its translation: CATSRDSERRYNEQFF.

This clonotype was seen many times. The chain combines TRBV27 with TRBJ2-1; 8 bases are shared with TRBD2. The CDR3 sequence is 15 residues long. The J segment lost 0 bases and the V segment lost 8 bases, leaving 6 bases of the junction unmatched. The germline V gene encodes CDR1 MNHEY and CDR2 SMNVEV (reference sequence). The CDR3 DNA is TGTGCCAGCTCCGTGGGGACTAGCTCCTACAATGAGCAGTTCTTC. Translating gives CASSVGTSSYNEQFF.

This clonotype was seen ten or more times. This CDR3 reads CASSLGPSGGYNEQFF. In DNA, the CDR3 is TGTGCCAGCAGCTTAGGACCTAGCGGGGGGTACAATGAGCAGTTCTTC. V is TRBV7-2 and J is TRBJ2-1; TRBD2 aligns across 11 bases. From germline, CDR1 is SGHTA and CDR2 FQGNSA. V gave up 1 base and J gave up 4 bases; unmatched junction bases: 3. There are 16 residues in the CDR3.

V gene TRBV7-2 combines with J gene TRBJ2-1; D may be TRBD2 (5 bases). Between the trimmed V and J ends, which lost 7 bases and 7 bases, there was a span of 14 bases. The CDR3 has 13 residues. Germline lookup yields CDR1 SGHTA and CDR2 FQGNSA. CDR3 sequence (DNA): TGTGCCAGCAACTTCGGGGTTGGAAATGAGCAGTTCTTC. This codes for CASNFGVGNEQFF.

The chain recombines TRBV2 with TRBJ1-2; no reliable D call. Germline CDR1 reads SNHLY; CDR2 reads FYNNEI. The germline V and J ends were trimmed by 8 bases and 1 base, with 11 bases remaining between them. This CDR3 comprises 13 residues. The CDR3 here is CASQQEVNYGYTF. In DNA form, the CDR3 reads TGTGCCAGCCAGCAGGAGGTTAACTATGGCTACACCTTC.